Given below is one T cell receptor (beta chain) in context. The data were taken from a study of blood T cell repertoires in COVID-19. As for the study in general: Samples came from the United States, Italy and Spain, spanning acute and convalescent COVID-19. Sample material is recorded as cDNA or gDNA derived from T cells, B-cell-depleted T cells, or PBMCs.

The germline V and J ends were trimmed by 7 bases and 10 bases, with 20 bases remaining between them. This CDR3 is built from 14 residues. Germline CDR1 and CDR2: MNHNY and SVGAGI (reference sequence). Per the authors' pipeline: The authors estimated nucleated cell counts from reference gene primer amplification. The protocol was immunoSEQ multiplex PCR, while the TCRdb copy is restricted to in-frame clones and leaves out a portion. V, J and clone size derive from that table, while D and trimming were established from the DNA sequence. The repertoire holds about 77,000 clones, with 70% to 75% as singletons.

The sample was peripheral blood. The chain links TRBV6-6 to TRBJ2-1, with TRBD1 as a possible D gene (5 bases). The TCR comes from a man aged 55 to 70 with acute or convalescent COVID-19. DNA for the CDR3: TGTGCCAGCACCCTCAGGTCGAGACAGAGCGAGCAGTTCTTC. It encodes CASTLRSRQSEQFF.